Listed below are T cell receptor beta chains from one sample, sequenced in a study of T cell responses to AZD1222 COVID-19 vaccine. Here immunoSEQ multiplex PCR was the method, and the copy in TCRdb shows in-frame clones only, minus some. The table lists 75,000 to 100,000 clones, around nine tenths of them singletons. This material consisted of peripheral blood, taken on day 0 of AZD1222 vaccination. The receptors here all came from an adult in good health. The CDR3 runs from the conserved cysteine through the conserved F or W. The order of the fields is V gene, D gene, J gene, clone size, CDR3 protein, CDR3 DNA. D genes are given only for firm matches. The size of a clone is reported for some rows only, either as once, few or many, or as a class for expanded clones.

TRBV5-1	TRBD2	TRBJ2-3	once	CASSLSGVETDTQYF	TGCGCCAGCAGCCTGAGCGGGGTAGAGACAGATACGCAGTATTTT
TRBV18	.	TRBJ2-5	.	CASSPGGQSTGETQYF	TGTGCCAGCTCACCAGGCGGACAGTCCACCGGGGAGACCCAGTACTTC
TRBV19	.	TRBJ2-3	.	CASSLGRGTDTQYF	TGTGCCAGTAGTTTAGGCAGGGGCACAGATACGCAGTATTTT
TRBV14	.	TRBJ1-1	.	CASSQAMNTEAFF	TGTGCCAGCAGCCAGGCAATGAACACTGAAGCTTTCTTT
TRBV30	TRBD1	TRBJ1-4	.	CAWSVLGGRSEKLFF	TGTGCCTGGAGTGTATTAGGGGGCAGGAGTGAAAAACTGTTTTTT
TRBV14	.	TRBJ2-1	.	CASSQEIHNEQFF	TGTGCCAGCAGCCAAGAAATCCACAATGAGCAGTTCTTC
TRBV2	.	TRBJ1-1	.	CASGTGWGNTEAFF	TGTGCCAGCGGAACGGGATGGGGGAACACTGAAGCTTTCTTT
TRBV11-1	.	TRBJ2-1	once	CASSFSTGTYNEQFF	TGTGCCAGCAGCTTCAGTACCGGGACCTACAATGAGCAGTTCTTC
TRBV6-1	.	TRBJ1-2	.	CASSESDRFYGYTF	TGTGCCAGCAGTGAGTCGGACCGATTCTATGGCTACACCTTC
TRBV11-2	TRBD2	TRBJ2-2	.	CASSLSGGNTGELFF	TGTGCCAGCAGCTTAAGCGGGGGGAACACCGGGGAGCTGTTTTTT
TRBV7-2	TRBD2	TRBJ2-3	.	CASSLLAGGTDTQYF	TGTGCCAGCAGCCTACTAGCGGGGGGGACAGATACGCAGTATTTT
TRBV5-6	.	TRBJ2-7	medium-sized	CASSFVAVSYEQYF	TGTGCCAGCAGCTTCGTCGCCGTCTCCTACGAGCAGTACTTC
TRBV24-1	.	TRBJ2-2	once	CATSDPGTHTGELFF	TGTGCCACCAGTGACCCTGGGACCCACACCGGGGAGCTGTTTTTT
TRBV2	.	TRBJ1-2	.	CASSEWTELDTF	TGTGCCAGCAGTGAATGGACAGAACTAGACACCTTC
TRBV5-6	.	TRBJ1-3	.	CASSSYRYSGNTIYF	TGTGCCAGCAGCTCGTACAGGTACTCTGGAAACACCATATATTTT
TRBV9	.	TRBJ1-5	.	CASSVSGGGQPQHF	TGTGCCAGCAGCGTCTCGGGGGGCGGACAGCCCCAGCATTTT
TRBV4-1	TRBD2	TRBJ2-1	.	CASSQGPGLAGVHNEQFF	TGCGCCAGCAGCCAGGGGCCGGGACTAGCGGGGGTTCACAATGAGCAGTTCTTC
TRBV6-5	.	TRBJ1-1	.	CASIGNTEAFF	TGTGCCAGCATTGGTAACACTGAAGCTTTCTTT
TRBV7-7	.	TRBJ2-2	.	CASSLAATGELFF	TGTGCTAGCAGCTTAGCGGCAACCGGGGAGCTGTTTTTT
TRBV29-1	TRBD1	TRBJ2-7	.	CSVEILDRVREQYF	TGCAGCGTTGAAATTTTGGACAGGGTTCGCGAGCAGTACTTC
TRBV4-3	.	TRBJ2-3	.	CASSQDSGDHPTDTQYF	TGCGCCAGCAGCCAAGACTCCGGGGACCACCCCACAGATACGCAGTATTTT
TRBV6-5	TRBD1	TRBJ1-5	.	CASSPGTGNQPQHF	TGTGCCAGCAGCCCCGGGACAGGGAATCAGCCCCAGCATTTT
TRBV7-3	.	TRBJ1-6	.	CASSLNRMGGGSPLHF	TGTGCCAGCAGCTTAAACCGTATGGGGGGCGGCTCACCCCTCCACTTT
TRBV5-4	.	TRBJ1-4	once	CASSTQQGGNEKLFF	TGTGCCAGCAGCACCCAACAGGGAGGGAATGAAAAACTGTTTTTT
TRBV30	.	TRBJ1-6	.	CAWSAGGSNSPLHF	TGTGCCTGGAGTGCGGGGGGCTCCAATTCACCCCTCCACTTT
TRBV15	TRBD2	TRBJ2-7	.	CATSRSSGGEYEQYF	TGTGCCACCAGCAGATCTAGCGGGGGGGAGTACGAGCAGTACTTC
TRBV7-9	.	TRBJ1-6	.	CASHPGMESPLHF	TGTGCCAGCCACCCGGGAATGGAATCACCCCTCCACTTT
TRBV6-6	.	TRBJ1-5	.	CASSPHRSGAVSNQPQHF	TGTGCCAGCAGTCCCCATAGGTCAGGGGCGGTTAGCAATCAGCCCCAGCATTTT
TRBV19	.	TRBJ1-6	.	CASSIRGQVHF	TGTGCCAGTAGTATCAGGGGCCAGGTCCACTTT
TRBV12-3/TRBV12-4	.	TRBJ2-2	.	CASTIHTGELFF	TGTGCCAGCACAATACACACCGGGGAGCTGTTTTTT
TRBV5-5	.	TRBJ1-3	.	CASSPDTGNTIYF	TGTGCCAGCAGCCCGGACACTGGAAACACCATATATTTT
TRBV27	TRBD1	TRBJ1-1	.	CASRTGYTEAFF	TGTGCCAGTAGGACAGGGTACACTGAAGCTTTCTTT
TRBV28	TRBD2	TRBJ2-3	.	CASSLWVRLAGRTDTQYF	TGTGCCAGCAGTTTATGGGTTCGACTAGCGGGGCGCACAGATACGCAGTATTTT
TRBV19	.	TRBJ1-5	.	CASKDWSNQPQHF	TGTGCCAGTAAAGACTGGAGCAATCAGCCCCAGCATTTT
TRBV5-1	.	TRBJ1-1	.	CASKEGVNTEAFF	TGCGCCAGCAAAGAGGGGGTGAACACTGAAGCTTTCTTT
TRBV19	.	TRBJ1-1	.	CASSITGRTNTEAFF	TGTGCCAGTAGTATTACGGGACGGACGAACACTGAAGCTTTCTTT
TRBV12-5	.	TRBJ1-1	.	CASGRGLTGTEAFF	TGTGCTAGCGGGAGGGGTTTGACAGGCACTGAAGCTTTCTTT
TRBV7-2	.	TRBJ2-7	.	CASSTGPSYEQYF	TGTGCCAGCAGCACCGGACCCAGCTACGAGCAGTACTTC
TRBV5-4	TRBD2	TRBJ2-3	.	CASSSGLAGASDTQYF	TGTGCCAGCAGCTCAGGACTAGCGGGGGCCTCAGATACGCAGTATTTT
TRBV9	TRBD1	TRBJ2-2	.	CASRGQGNTGELFF	TGTGCCAGCAGGGGACAGGGGAACACCGGGGAGCTGTTTTTT
TRBV6-5	.	TRBJ1-6	.	CASKSSYNSPLHF	TGTGCCAGCAAAAGCTCCTATAATTCACCCCTCCACTTT